Below, 30 T cell receptor beta chains from the same sample are listed, as sequenced in a study of spatial heterogeneity in lung cancer. Described time point: sample taken at primary tumor resection. In each case, whole RNA from tumor, nontumor lung or frozen PBMC was sequenced unsorted. In TCRdb, the 5' RACE reads were re-called with MiXCR into one record per CDR3 protein. The sample gives 26,000 or so distinct CDR3 sequences, around 13% of which show up once; about a quarter is in the top ten. The sequences come from PBMCs, collected at surgery. The receptors were gathered from a female donor with early-stage non-small cell lung cancer.

This clonotype was observed many times. In DNA form, the CDR3 reads TGTGCCAGCAGCACACACGGCGGCCCCTCCGAGCAGTACTTC. It specifies CASSTHGGPSEQYF. This chain joins TRBV9 and TRBJ2-7; D gene ambiguous. Germline V gene data show CDR1 as SGDLS and CDR2 as YYNGEE. Trimming pared 4 bases from V and 6 bases from J, leaving 17 bases between. CDR3 length equals 14 residues.

Many counts were recorded for this clonotype. The genes are TRBV6-5 and TRBJ2-2, with 7 bases identical to TRBD1. The CDR3 covers 17 residues. The germline V gene encodes CDR1 MNHEY and CDR2 SVGAGI. Losses at the gene ends were 6 bases for V and 0 bases for J; bases not matched to a gene: 10. CDR3 nucleotides: TGTGCCAGCAGCCAAACCTCAGGGGGATCGAACACCGGGGAGCTGTTTTTT. It yields the protein CASSQTSGGSNTGELFF.

This clonotype was recorded at least ten times. The CDR3 protein is CASSYDRSYEQYF. The CDR3 DNA is TGTGCCAGCAGTTACGACAGATCCTACGAGCAGTACTTC. The J gene is TRBJ2-7, the V gene TRBV6-2 or TRBV6-3; possible D gene TRBD1, 5 bases. With 2 bases removed from V and 1 base from J, the gap between germline ends came to 6 bases. Germline CDR1 reads MNHEY; CDR2 reads SVGEGT. The CDR3 contains 13 residues.

This clonotype has only a few counts. J is TRBJ2-7 and V is TRBV10-3; TRBD2 aligns across 8 bases. The ends lost 9 bases at V and 2 bases at J; junction bases unmatched: 6. The CDR3 covers 13 residues. The germline V gene encodes CDR1 ENHRY and CDR2 SYGVKD. The CDR3 nucleotides are TGTGCCATTTTAGCGGGAACCCCCTACGAGCAGTACTTC. Translation gives CAILAGTPYEQYF.

This clonotype was seen many times. This chain's CDR3 is CASSLIPQGANQPQHF. As DNA, the CDR3 is TGTGCCAGCAGTTTAATCCCTCAAGGGGCCAATCAGCCCCAGCATTTT. V usage is TRBV27 and J usage is TRBJ1-5; D perhaps matches TRBD1 (5 bases). CDR3 length: 16 residues. Trimming stripped 2 bases from V and 3 bases from J, with 14 bases between. CDR1 and CDR2 (germline): MNHEY, SMNVEV (reference sequence).

This clonotype was counted only a few times. The chain uses TRBV12-3 or TRBV12-4 and TRBJ2-7; 10 positions agree with TRBD2. The trim removed 9 bases at V and 3 bases at J, leaving 11 bases unmatched. There are 15 residues in the CDR3. In DNA, the CDR3 is TGTGCCAGTTCGATAGCGGGAGGAAATCTCTACGAGCAGTACTTC. It specifies CASSIAGGNLYEQYF.

In its sample, this clonotype was seen many times. The V call is TRBV11-1, the J call TRBJ2-7, with 7 bases matching TRBD1. Unmatched junction bases numbered 10, after V lost 2 bases and J lost 3 bases. The CDR3 is made up of 16 amino acids. Germline assignment: CDR1 SGHAT and CDR2 FQDESV (reference sequence). DNA for the CDR3: TGTGCCAGCAGCTTAATGGGACAGAACATTTTCTACGAGCAGTACTTC. Its translation: CASSLMGQNIFYEQYF.

The sample holds many counts of this clonotype. The V call is TRBV6-1, the J call TRBJ2-1, with 7 positions matching TRBD2. In germline, CDR1 is MNHNS, CDR2 SASEGT. This CDR3 has 14 residues. V was clipped by 6 bases and J by 8 bases; unmatched bases: 10. CDR3 region: CASRLAAQGYEQFF. CDR3 coding DNA: TGTGCCAGCAGGCTAGCGGCCCAAGGGTATGAGCAGTTCTTC.

At least ten counts were recorded for this clonotype. The chain couples TRBV10-3 to TRBJ2-3; no firm D call. CDR3 length equals 15 residues. The germline CDR1 and CDR2 sequences are ENHRY and SYGVKD. V lost 1 base and J 0 bases, leaving 8 bases between the germline ends. The CDR3 here is CAISELGISTDTQYF. CDR3 DNA sequence: TGTGCCATCAGTGAGTTGGGCATTAGCACAGATACGCAGTATTTT.

The chain employs TRBV29-1 and TRBJ2-7; 7 nucleotides line up with TRBD2. With V trimmed by 2 bases and J by 0 bases, 10 bases remained unmatched. Germline V lookup: CDR1 SQVTM, CDR2 ANQGSEA. The CDR3 extends over 16 amino acids. In DNA, the CDR3 is TGCAGCGTTGAAACTCAGACTAGCAGTAGCTCCTACGAGCAGTACTTC. This encodes CSVETQTSSSSYEQYF.

A few counts support this clonotype. V is TRBV30 and J is TRBJ1-1; TRBD1 aligns across 8 bases. This CDR3 spans 12 amino acids. V was pared by 5 bases and J by 8 bases, with 7 bases of the junction left unmatched. Germline V gene data show CDR1 as GTSNPN and CDR2 as SVGIG (reference sequence). DNA for the CDR3: TGTGCCTGGGAAACAGGGGGTCTCGAAGCTTTCTTT. Translating it yields CAWETGGLEAFF.

This clonotype was observed many times. This sequence joins TRBV7-8 and TRBJ2-2, with TRBD2 matching over 8 bases. In germline, CDR1 is SGHVS, CDR2 FQNEAQ. The CDR3 extends over 16 amino acids. Trimming removed 2 bases from V and 1 base from J; junction bases left unmatched: 3. CDR3 DNA: TGTGCCAGCAGCTTATCCGGGACTAGGAACACCGGGGAGCTGTTTTTT. This encodes CASSLSGTRNTGELFF.

This clonotype was counted at least ten times. The chain joins TRBV7-9 to TRBJ2-7; D may match TRBD1 or TRBD2 (5 bases each). The germline CDR1 and CDR2 sequences are SEHNR and FQNEAQ (reference sequence). With 5 bases removed from V and 7 bases from J, the gap between germline ends came to 15 bases. The CDR3 consists of 13 residues. The CDR3 DNA sequence: TGTGCCAGCAGCCTGACCGGGACCTCGGAGCAGTACGTC. This translates into CASSLTGTSEQYV.

This clonotype has a count of ten or more. J is TRBJ2-2 and V is TRBV5-1, with 9 bases lining up with TRBD2. After removal of 2 bases from V and 6 bases from J, the junction contained 5 bases not matched to a gene. In germline, CDR1 is SGHRS, CDR2 YFSETQ. The CDR3 is made up of 15 amino acids. CDR3 in amino acids: CASSFSSGGPGELFF. CDR3 in DNA: TGCGCCAGCAGCTTTAGTAGCGGGGGTCCCGGGGAGCTGTTTTTT.

This clonotype was seen repeatedly, ten times or more. V usage is TRBV3-1 and J usage is TRBJ1-6; TRBD1 aligns across 7 bases. This CDR3 is 15 amino acids long. Germline V gene data show CDR1 as LGHDT and CDR2 as YNNKEL (reference sequence). CDR3 region: CASRDRDSYNSPLHF. DNA for the CDR3: TGTGCGTCACGTGACAGGGACTCCTATAATTCACCCCTCCACTTT.

This clonotype was detected ten times or more. This chain uses TRBV25-1 with TRBJ2-1; D might be TRBD2 (5 bases). Trimming stripped 6 bases from V and 0 bases from J, with 12 bases between. The germline V gene has CDR1 MGHDK and CDR2 SYGVNS. This CDR3 is 15 amino acids long. The CDR3: CASSKDSVSYNEQFF. The CDR3 DNA follows: TGTGCCAGCAGCAAAGATAGCGTCTCCTACAATGAGCAGTTCTTC.

This clonotype was found many times. The CDR3 protein is CASSFRASGTDMGTGELFF. In DNA, the CDR3 is TGTGCCAGCAGCTTCAGGGCTAGCGGGACCGACATGGGTACCGGGGAGCTGTTTTTT. The chain links TRBV7-3 to TRBJ2-2, with 9 bases fitting TRBD2. Germline CDR1 reads SGHTA; CDR2 reads FQGTGA. CDR3 length equals 19 residues. The ends lost 3 bases at V and 5 bases at J; junction bases unmatched: 16.

The V gene is TRBV20-1, the J gene TRBJ2-3; D unclear. The length of the CDR3 is 16 residues. Trimming stripped 2 bases from V and 2 bases from J, with 17 bases between. Germline loops: CDR1 DFQATT, CDR2 SNEGSKA (reference sequence). CDR3 DNA: TGCAGTGCTAGAAGCATACCCGACTCCTACACAGATACGCAGTATTTT. Its protein product is CSARSIPDSYTDTQYF.

This clonotype was recorded at least ten times. The CDR3: CASSAQDGTFYGYTF. The DNA of the CDR3 is TGTGCCAGCAGCGCCCAGGACGGGACCTTCTATGGCTACACCTTC. V gene TRBV7-9 combines with J gene TRBJ1-2; D is perhaps TRBD1 (5 bases). The CDR3 totals 15 residues. Looked up from germline, CDR1 is SEHNR and CDR2 is FQNEAQ (reference sequence). Between the trimmed V and J ends, which lost 5 bases and 4 bases, there was a span of 17 bases.

The chain carries TRBV21-1 and TRBJ2-2; TRBD2 was called by the table and not checked on the DNA. TRBV21-1 is recorded as a pseudogene. The CDR3 contains 17 residues. In DNA form, the CDR3 reads TGTGCCAGCAAAGTAGCGGGGGAGGCGATGTACACCGGGGAGCTGTTTTTT. This sequence encodes CASKVAGEAMYTGELFF.

This clonotype was seen at least ten times. J is TRBJ2-3 and V is TRBV28, with D perhaps matching TRBD1 or TRBD2 (5 bases each). The CDR3 has 21 amino acids. Germline V lookup: CDR1 MDHEN, CDR2 SYDVKM. V lost 8 bases and J 4 bases, leaving 37 bases between the germline ends. The CDR3 region has the DNA TGTGCCAGCCTAAATCCCGTCCTAGCTTCGGAATTGGGGACGGGCGCAGATACGCAGTATTTT. It yields the protein CASLNPVLASELGTGADTQYF.

This clonotype was observed at least ten times. This rearrangement joins TRBV7-9 to TRBJ2-7; the D is unclear. The germline CDR1 and CDR2 sequences are SEHNR and FQNEAQ (reference sequence). The V and J ends lost 8 bases and 4 bases respectively, with 12 bases between them. This CDR3 has 12 amino acids. CDR3: CASGLDMYEQYF. The CDR3, as DNA: TGTGCCAGCGGGCTAGATATGTACGAGCAGTACTTC.

This clonotype was counted at least ten times. The chain links TRBV27 to TRBJ2-1; no clear D. This CDR3 spans 12 amino acids. Trimming shortened V by 6 bases and J by 15 bases, and 18 bases separated the two germline ends. Germline values: CDR1 MNHEY, CDR2 SMNVEV (reference sequence). The CDR3 nucleotides are TGTGCCAGCAGCGTGCCCGGTTCCATCGCGTTCTTC. Translating gives CASSVPGSIAFF.

In its sample, this clonotype was seen many times. This sequence joins TRBV28 and TRBJ2-5; D tentatively reads TRBD1 or TRBD2 (5 bases each). The germline gives CDR1 MDHEN, CDR2 SYDVKM. V was clipped by 2 bases and J by 4 bases, with 23 bases between them. The CDR3 runs to 18 residues. The CDR3 spells CASSLRVGRSGLGETQYF. CDR3 nucleotides: TGTGCCAGCAGTTTAAGGGTGGGGCGAAGCGGTTTGGGAGAGACCCAGTACTTC.

This clonotype showed up many times. The chain links TRBV6-5 to TRBJ1-1; a possible D gene is TRBD1 (6 bases). The germline gives CDR1 MNHEY, CDR2 SVGAGI. Trimming cost V 2 bases and J 4 bases, with 11 bases left between them. The CDR3 consists of 14 residues. CDR3 sequence: CASSYGGAITEAFF. In DNA, the CDR3 is TGTGCCAGCAGTTACGGGGGGGCTATCACTGAAGCTTTCTTT.

Of note for this clonotype: A much larger clone sits a single nucleotide away, making a read error possible. The chain links TRBV5-1 to TRBJ2-3; D uncertain. The CDR3 loop spans 14 amino acids. Germline V gene lookup returns CDR1 SGHRS and CDR2 YFSETQ. In DNA form, the CDR3 reads TGCGTCAGCAAACGTGACTCAAGTGGAGATACGCAGTATTTT. Residues: CVSKRDSSGDTQYF.

This clonotype was observed at least ten times. The chain carries TRBV20-1 and TRBJ2-1; tentative D call: TRBD2 (5 bases). V lost 6 bases and J 2 bases, leaving 8 bases between the germline ends. The CDR3 loop spans 12 amino acids. CDR1 is DFQATT, CDR2 SNEGSKA, per germline (reference sequence). Here the CDR3 DNA reads TGCAGTGCCCCGGGGACCTACAATGAGCAGTTCTTC. Translation: CSAPGTYNEQFF.

In DNA form, the CDR3 reads TGTGCTAGTGGTTCTGCTTTCTTT. This translates into CASGSAFF. The chain combines TRBV12-5 with TRBJ1-1; D is undetermined. Germline V CDR1 and CDR2: LGHNT, FRNRAP. This CDR3 has 8 residues. V was shortened by 4 bases and J by 11 bases, with 2 bases between the two germline ends. The variable domain in full, completed from reference TRBV12-5 and TRBJ1-1, reads DARVTQTPRHKVTEMGQEVTMRCQPILGHNTVFWYRQTMMQGLELLAYFRNRAPLDDSGMPKDRFSAEMPDATLATLKIQPSEPRDSAVYFCASGSAFFGQGTRLTVV.

This clonotype was counted many times. The chain carries TRBV20-1 and TRBJ2-3, with TRBD2 matching over 8 bases. Germline V CDR1 and CDR2: DFQATT, SNEGSKA (reference sequence). V lost 3 bases to trimming and J lost 5 bases; unmatched junction nucleotides: 19. CDR3 size: 18 residues. CDR3 nucleotides: TGCAGTGCTAGGGAGCGCTCAGCAGCGGGAGAGGGGAGAGATACGCAGTATTTT. Translating gives CSARERSAAGEGRDTQYF.

The table lists this clonotype with many counts. The chain recombines TRBV18 with TRBJ2-7; no definite D call. The germline V gene encodes CDR1 KGHSH and CDR2 LQKENI. CDR3 length: 12 amino acids. Trimming removed 3 bases at V and 2 bases at J, with 5 bases between. The CDR3: CASSPLTYEQYF. In nucleotides, the CDR3 is TGTGCCAGCTCACCTTTAACCTACGAGCAGTACTTC.